The subject of this entry is one TCR beta chain. Its cognate antigen has yet to be identified. Nothing much larger sits one base from this clone, and base qualities are not available. These data belong to a study of OX40 agonist ivuxolimab in advanced cancers. About the full investigation: Ivuxolimab was a fully human IgG2 agonistic monoclonal antibody targeting the costimulatory receptor OX40 (CD134). Partial responses occurred in three dose-escalation patients: two with cutaneous melanoma and one with hepatocellular carcinoma. Of the roughly 51 dose-escalation patients, hepatocellular carcinoma was present in about 20, melanoma in some 15, renal cell carcinoma in 9 and head and neck cancer in 9. Peripheral TCRbeta sequencing was intended to test whether TCR sequence diversity was altered and clonal T-cell expansion was caused by ivuxolimab. Intravenous ivuxolimab was administered to patients every 2 weeks at six dose levels: 0.01, 0.1, 0.3, 1.5, 3 and 10 mg/kg. Prior anti-PD-1, anti-PD-L1 or anti-CTLA-4 therapy was permitted, and checkpoint inhibitors had been received by roughly 42% of dose-escalation patients. The paper covers the monotherapy dose-escalation part of the phase I ivuxolimab trial, which included N ≈ 50 patients. A male proportion of approximately 83% and a mean age of approximately 61 years, ranging from roughly 23 to 90, were recorded for the dose-escalation cohort. General findings and caveats noted by the study authors: In the 0.1-3.0 mg/kg groups, partial responders had among the lowest normalized peripheral clonal expansion, particularly in CD8+ T cells. The antigen specificity of the peripheral T cells that underwent clonal expansion was not determined. Clonal expansion of both CD4+ and CD8+ blood T cells was observed from baseline to week 6 at doses 0.1 to 3.0 mg/kg. On average, CD8+ T cells showed more expanded clones than CD4+ T cells after ivuxolimab. Low levels of normalized T-cell clonal expansion were also shown by some nonresponding patients.

Relative to germline, V is 0 bases shorter and J is 6 bases shorter, with 10 bases between their ends. CDR1 and CDR2 are read off the germline V gene as SGHRS and YFSETQ. CDR3 length: 13 amino acids, cysteine to phenylalanine. Only CDR3 DNA remains: 39 bases, in frame from the first base. Patients with autoimmune disease history or receiving systemic immunosuppression were excluded from the trial. Peripheral blood for TCR sequencing was collected from all dose cohorts at baseline, on cycle 4 day 1, and on cycle 7 day 1. Samples were obtained from an open-label, multicenter, first-in-human phase I dose-escalation trial of ivuxolimab. The trial enrolled adults with locally advanced or metastatic head and neck squamous cell, hepatocellular, melanoma or renal cell carcinoma. Before TCR sequencing, CD4+ T cells and CD8+ T cells from peripheral blood were sorted into separate populations. To sequence the TCRbeta CDR3 region, genomic DNA was isolated from the sorted cells. The immunoSEQ Assay was used for sequencing of TCRbeta CDR3 regions. TCRdb stores this immuneACCESS table with in-frame sequences only. Part of the clones is absent; in the studies checked, under half of the shortfall reflects unresolved V genes, and no reason is known for the rest. Within this sample are 70,000 to 95,000 clones, with about 86% of them counted one time only. Around 2.7% of the sample belongs to the ten largest clones.

This specimen was CD4+ or CD8+ T cells sorted from blood, taken in a trial of the OX40 agonist ivuxolimab. The sequence is built from TRBV5-1 and TRBJ2-7; a confident D gene designation cannot be given. This clonotype was sampled from an adult with an advanced solid tumor such as melanoma, head and neck, liver or kidney cancer. The nucleotide sequence is TGCGCCAGCAGCTTGGAAGACGGAATCGAGCAGTACTTC. This translates into CASSLEDGIEQYF. Beyond the CDR3, the reference TRBV5-1 and TRBJ2-7 genes provide the residues; the full variable domain reads: KAGVTQTPRYLIKTRGQQVTLSCSPISGHRSVSWYQQTPGQGLQFLFEYFSETQRNKGNFPGRFSGRQFSNSRSEMNVSTLELGDSALYLCASSLEDGIEQYFGPGTRLTVT.